This T cell receptor (beta chain) stems from a study of metastatic and nonmetastatic thyroid tumors. Study at large: Comparative analysis of repertoires was undertaken across blood and tumor or nodule tissue obtained from malignant and benign thyroid patients.

The CDR3 spans 14 residues. Trimming cost V 6 bases and J 0 bases, with 12 bases left between them. Germline CDR1 reads DFQATT; CDR2 reads SNEGSKA (reference sequence). Patients were all untreated before their thyroid surgery. Study-wide results and limits: Across blood and tumor, TCR beta diversity in malignant thyroid tumors was reportedly significantly higher than in benign nodules.

This clone was picked up many times. As yet, its antigen is unknown. In the study's own analysis: The authors used CDR3 differences across clinicopathological groups to build a distant-metastasis classifier for papillary thyroid cancer. TCRdb re-called clones from the PCR reads using MiXCR. The V and J calls, along with clone size, are taken from TCRdb and not from the paper's own processing. The table records roughly 14,000 clones, around 25% of them present only once. Sequenced material: tumor tissue. This receptor was taken from a female donor with papillary thyroid cancer or a benign thyroid nodule (not recorded which). Some clones in this sample may be carry-over from other donors' samples. This chain connects TRBV20-1 to TRBJ2-1; unclear D gene. CDR3 in DNA: TGCAGTGCCCCCAAGACGGCCTCCTACAATGAGCAGTTCTTC. This translates into CSAPKTASYNEQFF.